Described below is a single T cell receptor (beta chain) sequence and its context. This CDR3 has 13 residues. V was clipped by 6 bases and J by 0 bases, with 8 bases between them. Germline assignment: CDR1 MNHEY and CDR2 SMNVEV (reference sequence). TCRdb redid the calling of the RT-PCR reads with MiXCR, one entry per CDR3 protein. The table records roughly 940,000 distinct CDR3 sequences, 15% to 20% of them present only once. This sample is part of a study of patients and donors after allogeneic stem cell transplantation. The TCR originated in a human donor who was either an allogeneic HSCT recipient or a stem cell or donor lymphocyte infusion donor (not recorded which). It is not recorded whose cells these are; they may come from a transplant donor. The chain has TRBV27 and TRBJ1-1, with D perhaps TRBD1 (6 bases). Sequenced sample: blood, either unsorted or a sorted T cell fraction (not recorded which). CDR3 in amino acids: CASRGTMNTEAFF. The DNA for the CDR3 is TGTGCCAGCAGGGGGACAATGAACACTGAAGCTTTCTTT.